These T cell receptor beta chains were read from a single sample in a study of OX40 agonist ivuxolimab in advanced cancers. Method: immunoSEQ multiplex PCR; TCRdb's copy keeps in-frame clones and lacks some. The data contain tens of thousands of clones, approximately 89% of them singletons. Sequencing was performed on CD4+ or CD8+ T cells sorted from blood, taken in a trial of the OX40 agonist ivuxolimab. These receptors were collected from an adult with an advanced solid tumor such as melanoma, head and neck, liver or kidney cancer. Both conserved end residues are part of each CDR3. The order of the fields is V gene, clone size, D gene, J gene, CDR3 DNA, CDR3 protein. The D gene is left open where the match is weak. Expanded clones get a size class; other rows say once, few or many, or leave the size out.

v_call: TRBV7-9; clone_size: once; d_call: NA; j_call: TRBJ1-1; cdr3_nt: TGTGCCAGCAGCCGGGGGGAAGCTATGAACACTGAAGCTTTCTTT; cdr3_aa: CASSRGEAMNTEAFF
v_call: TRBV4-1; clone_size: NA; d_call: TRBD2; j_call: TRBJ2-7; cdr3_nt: TGCGCCAGCAGCCAAGATCCGACCGGGACTACCTACGAGCAGTACTTC; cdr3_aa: CASSQDPTGTTYEQYF
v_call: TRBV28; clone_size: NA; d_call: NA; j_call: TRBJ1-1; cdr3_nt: TGTGCCAGCAGTTCGACAGCCCAGGCTTTCTTT; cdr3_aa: CASSSTAQAFF
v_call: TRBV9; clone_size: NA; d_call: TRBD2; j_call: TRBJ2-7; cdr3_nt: TGTGCCAGCAGCGTAGGAGCTAGCGGTTCCTACGAGCAGTACTTC; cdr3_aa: CASSVGASGSYEQYF
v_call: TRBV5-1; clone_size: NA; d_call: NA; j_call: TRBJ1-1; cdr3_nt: TGCGCCAGCAGCTCACAGGCGGACGGCACTGAAGCTTTCTTT; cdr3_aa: CASSSQADGTEAFF
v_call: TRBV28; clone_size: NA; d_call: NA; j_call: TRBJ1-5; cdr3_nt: TGTGCCAGCAGTTTATGGACAGTTAATAGCAATCAGCCCCAGCATTTT; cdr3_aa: CASSLWTVNSNQPQHF
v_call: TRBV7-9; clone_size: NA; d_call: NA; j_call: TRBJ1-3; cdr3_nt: TGTGCCAGCAGCAGGCAGAGCGCATGGAACACCATATATTTT; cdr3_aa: CASSRQSAWNTIYF
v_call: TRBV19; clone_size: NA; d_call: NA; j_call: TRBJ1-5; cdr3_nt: TGTGCCAGTGGCAGGGGATATAGCAATCAGCCCCAGCATTTT; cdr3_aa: CASGRGYSNQPQHF
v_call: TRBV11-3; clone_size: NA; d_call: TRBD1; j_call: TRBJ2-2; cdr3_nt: TGTGCCAGCAGCCCAAACTATGGGACAGGGGGGAGAATCGGGGAGCTGTTTTTT; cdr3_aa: CASSPNYGTGGRIGELFF
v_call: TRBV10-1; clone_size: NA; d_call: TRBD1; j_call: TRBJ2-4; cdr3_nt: TGCGCCAGCAGTGAATCGGGACAGGGGGACATTCAGTACTTC; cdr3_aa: CASSESGQGDIQYF
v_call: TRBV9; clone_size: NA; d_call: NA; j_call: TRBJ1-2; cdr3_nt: TGTGCCAGCAGCGTAGGCGGCGGGGGCTATGGCTACACCTTC; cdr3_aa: CASSVGGGGYGYTF
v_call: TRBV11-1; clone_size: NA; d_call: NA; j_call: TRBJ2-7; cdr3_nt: TGTGCCAGCAGCTCCGACAGGTTCTCCTACGAGCAGTACTTC; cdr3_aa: CASSSDRFSYEQYF
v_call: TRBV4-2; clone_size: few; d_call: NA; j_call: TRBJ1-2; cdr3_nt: TGTGCCAGCAGCCAATCCTTGGACATGTGGGGCTACACCTTC; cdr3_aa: CASSQSLDMWGYTF
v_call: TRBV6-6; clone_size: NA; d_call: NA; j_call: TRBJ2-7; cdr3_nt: TGTGCCAGCAGTTACTCGACGGGGGCCTACGAGCAGTACTTC; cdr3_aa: CASSYSTGAYEQYF
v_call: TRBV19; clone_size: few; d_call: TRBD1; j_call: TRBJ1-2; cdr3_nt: TGTGCCAGTAGTCGGGGACAGGGGATCTTAGATGGCTACACCTTC; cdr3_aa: CASSRGQGILDGYTF
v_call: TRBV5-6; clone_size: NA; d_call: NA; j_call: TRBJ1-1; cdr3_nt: TGTGCCAGCAGCTTGGGGGGGAACACTGAAGCTTTCTTT; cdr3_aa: CASSLGGNTEAFF
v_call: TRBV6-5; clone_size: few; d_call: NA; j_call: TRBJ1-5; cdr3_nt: TGTGCCAGCAGTTACAGCGGGACGCTAACTGAGCCCCAGCATTTT; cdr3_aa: CASSYSGTLTEPQHF
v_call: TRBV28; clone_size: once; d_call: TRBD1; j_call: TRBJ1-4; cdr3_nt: TGTGCCAGCACCCCTTATGGGAGGGGGCTCGCTGAAAAACTGTTTTTT; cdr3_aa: CASTPYGRGLAEKLFF
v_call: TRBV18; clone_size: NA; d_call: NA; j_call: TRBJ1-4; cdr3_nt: TGTGCCAGCTCACGTATCAATGAAAAACTGTTTTTT; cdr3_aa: CASSRINEKLFF
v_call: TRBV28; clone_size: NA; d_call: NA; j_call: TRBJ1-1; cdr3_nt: TGTGCCAGCACCCCTCCCGCACCAGGGTCTGCTTTCTTT; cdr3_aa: CASTPPAPGSAFF
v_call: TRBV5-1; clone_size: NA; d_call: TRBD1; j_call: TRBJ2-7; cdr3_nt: TGCGCCAGCGGCCTGGGACAGTCCTACGAGCAGTACTTC; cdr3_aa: CASGLGQSYEQYF
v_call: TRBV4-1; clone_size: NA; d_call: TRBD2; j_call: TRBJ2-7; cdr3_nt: TGCGCCAGCAGTCCTCTAGCGGGAGGGCCGTCCTACGAGCAGTACTTC; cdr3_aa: CASSPLAGGPSYEQYF
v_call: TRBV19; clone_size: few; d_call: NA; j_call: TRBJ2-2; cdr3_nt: TGTGCCAGTACCCACACCGGGGAGCTGTTTTTT; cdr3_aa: CASTHTGELFF
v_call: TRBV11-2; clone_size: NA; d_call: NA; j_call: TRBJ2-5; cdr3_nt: TGTGCCAGCAGCGAAACAGGGTCGTTAGGGGAGACCCAGTACTTC; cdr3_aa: CASSETGSLGETQYF
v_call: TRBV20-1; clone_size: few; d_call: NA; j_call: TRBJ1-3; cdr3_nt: TGCAGTGGCAGTTTTGGAAACACCATATATTTT; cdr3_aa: CSGSFGNTIYF
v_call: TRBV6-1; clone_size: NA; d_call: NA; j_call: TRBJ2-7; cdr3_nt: TGTGCCAGCAGTGGTCCTGATCACAGGGTATCCTACGAGCAGTACTTC; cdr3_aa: CASSGPDHRVSYEQYF
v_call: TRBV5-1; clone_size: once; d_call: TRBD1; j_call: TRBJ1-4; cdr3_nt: TGCGCCAGCAGCTCTACAGACAGGGTTGGTGAAAAACTGTTTTTT; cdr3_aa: CASSSTDRVGEKLFF
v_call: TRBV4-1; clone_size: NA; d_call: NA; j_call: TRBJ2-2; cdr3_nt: TGCGCCAGCAGCCAAGGGGTCGACAGTAACACCGGGGAGCTGTTTTTT; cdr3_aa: CASSQGVDSNTGELFF
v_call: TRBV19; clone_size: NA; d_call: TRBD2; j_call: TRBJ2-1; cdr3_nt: TGTGCCAGTAGCCTAAGGACTAGCGGGAGGGCTAGGGCCAATGAGCAGTTCTTC; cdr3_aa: CASSLRTSGRARANEQFF
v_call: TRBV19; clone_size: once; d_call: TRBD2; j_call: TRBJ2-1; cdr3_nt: TGTGCCAGTAGTATACTAGCGGGAATCGGCAATGAGCAGTTCTTC; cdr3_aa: CASSILAGIGNEQFF
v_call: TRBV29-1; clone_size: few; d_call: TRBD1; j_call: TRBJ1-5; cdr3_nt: TGCAGCGTCGCGACAGGGGCTAGCAATCAGCCCCAGCATTTT; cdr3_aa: CSVATGASNQPQHF
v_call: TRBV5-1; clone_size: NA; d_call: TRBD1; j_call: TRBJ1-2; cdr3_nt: TGCGCCAGCAGCTTTGGGACAGCCAACTATGGCTACACCTTC; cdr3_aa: CASSFGTANYGYTF
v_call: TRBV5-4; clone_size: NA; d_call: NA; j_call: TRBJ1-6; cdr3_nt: TGTGCCAGCAGCGTGGAAGGGGTAAGGAATTCACCCCTCCACTTT; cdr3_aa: CASSVEGVRNSPLHF
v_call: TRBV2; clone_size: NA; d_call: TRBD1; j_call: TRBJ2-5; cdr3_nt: TGTGCCAGCAGTGAAGCGCAGGGGACAGGGGGAGAGACCCAGTACTTC; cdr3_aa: CASSEAQGTGGETQYF
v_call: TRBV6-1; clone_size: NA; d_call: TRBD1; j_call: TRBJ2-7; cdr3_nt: TGTGCCAGCAGTGCCAGACAGGGGAACTCCTACGAGCAGTACTTC; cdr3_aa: CASSARQGNSYEQYF
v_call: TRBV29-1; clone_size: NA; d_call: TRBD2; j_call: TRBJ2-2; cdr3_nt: TGCAGCGGTCGACTAGCGGGAGACGGGGAGCTGTTTTTT; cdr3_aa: CSGRLAGDGELFF
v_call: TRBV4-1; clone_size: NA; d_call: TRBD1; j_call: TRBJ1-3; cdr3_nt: TGCGCCAGCAGTCGCGGGGGACAGACTGGAAACACCATATATTTT; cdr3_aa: CASSRGGQTGNTIYF
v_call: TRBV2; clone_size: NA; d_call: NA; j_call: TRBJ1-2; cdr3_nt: TGTGCCAGCAGTTTACAGGAGGACTATGGCTACACCTTC; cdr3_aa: CASSLQEDYGYTF
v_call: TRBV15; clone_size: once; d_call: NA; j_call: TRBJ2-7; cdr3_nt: TGTGCCACCAGCAGAGATCCCCTCAGCTCCTACGAGCAGTACTTC; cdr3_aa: CATSRDPLSSYEQYF
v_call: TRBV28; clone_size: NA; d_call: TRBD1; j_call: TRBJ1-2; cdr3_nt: TGTGCCAGCAGGGGGACAGGGGGCACTAACTATGGCTACACCTTC; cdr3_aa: CASRGTGGTNYGYTF
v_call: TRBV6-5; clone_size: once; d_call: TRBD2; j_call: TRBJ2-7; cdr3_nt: TGTGCCAGCAGCGTAACTAGCGGACCCTACGAGCAGTACTTC; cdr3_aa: CASSVTSGPYEQYF
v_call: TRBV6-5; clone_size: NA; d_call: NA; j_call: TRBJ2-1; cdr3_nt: TGTGCCAGCAGTCGACGGACAGAATTATACAATGAGCAGTTCTTC; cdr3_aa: CASSRRTELYNEQFF
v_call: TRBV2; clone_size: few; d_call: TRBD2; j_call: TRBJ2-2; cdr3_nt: TGTGCCTCGAAGGGACTAGGATTCGGGGAGCTGTTTTTT; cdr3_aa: CASKGLGFGELFF
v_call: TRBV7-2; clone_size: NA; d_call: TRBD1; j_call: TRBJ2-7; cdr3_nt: TGTGCCAGCACCCGGGACAGGAGAAACTACGAGCAGTACTTC; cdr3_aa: CASTRDRRNYEQYF
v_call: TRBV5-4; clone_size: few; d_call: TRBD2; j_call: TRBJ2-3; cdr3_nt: TGTGCCAGCAGCTTGCTGAGGTGGCGGGAGTCCACAGATACGCAGTATTTT; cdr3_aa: CASSLLRWRESTDTQYF
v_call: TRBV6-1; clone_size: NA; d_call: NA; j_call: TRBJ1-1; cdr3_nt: TGTGCCAGCAGTGAGGGCGGGATGAACACTGAAGCTTTCTTT; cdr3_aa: CASSEGGMNTEAFF
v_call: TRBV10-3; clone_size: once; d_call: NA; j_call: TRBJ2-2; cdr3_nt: TGTGCCATCAGTGAGCGTGCCCTGGAGGCGGGGGAGCTGTTTTTT; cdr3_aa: CAISERALEAGELFF
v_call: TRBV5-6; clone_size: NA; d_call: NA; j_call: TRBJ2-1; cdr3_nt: TGTGCCAGCACCAAAGGGTCAGGGGATGAGCAGTTCTTC; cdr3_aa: CASTKGSGDEQFF
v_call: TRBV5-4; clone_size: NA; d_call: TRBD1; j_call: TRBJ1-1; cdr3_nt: TGTGCCAGCAGCATGGGACAGGCCCTTAGCGAGAACACTGAAGCTTTCTTT; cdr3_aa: CASSMGQALSENTEAFF
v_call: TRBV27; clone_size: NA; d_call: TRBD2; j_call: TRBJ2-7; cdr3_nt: TGTGCCAGCAACCCGGGACTAGCGGGTTTTGCCTACGAGCAGTACTTC; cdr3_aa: CASNPGLAGFAYEQYF
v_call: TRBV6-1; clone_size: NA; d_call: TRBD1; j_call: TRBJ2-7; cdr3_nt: TGTGCCAGCAGTGAGTGGGACAGACCCTACGAGCAGTACTTC; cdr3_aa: CASSEWDRPYEQYF
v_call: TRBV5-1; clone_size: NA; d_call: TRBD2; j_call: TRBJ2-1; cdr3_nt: TGCGCCAGCAGCTTAGCGGGAGGGCATGAGCAGTTCTTC; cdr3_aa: CASSLAGGHEQFF
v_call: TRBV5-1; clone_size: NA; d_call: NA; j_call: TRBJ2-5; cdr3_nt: TGCGCCAGCAGCTTGGTGGGCCTCATTAGGGGAGAGACCCAGTACTTC; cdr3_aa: CASSLVGLIRGETQYF
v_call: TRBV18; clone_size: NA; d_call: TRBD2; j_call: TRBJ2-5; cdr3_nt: TGTGCCAGCTCACCAGGGACTAGCCACGAGACCCAGTACTTC; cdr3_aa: CASSPGTSHETQYF